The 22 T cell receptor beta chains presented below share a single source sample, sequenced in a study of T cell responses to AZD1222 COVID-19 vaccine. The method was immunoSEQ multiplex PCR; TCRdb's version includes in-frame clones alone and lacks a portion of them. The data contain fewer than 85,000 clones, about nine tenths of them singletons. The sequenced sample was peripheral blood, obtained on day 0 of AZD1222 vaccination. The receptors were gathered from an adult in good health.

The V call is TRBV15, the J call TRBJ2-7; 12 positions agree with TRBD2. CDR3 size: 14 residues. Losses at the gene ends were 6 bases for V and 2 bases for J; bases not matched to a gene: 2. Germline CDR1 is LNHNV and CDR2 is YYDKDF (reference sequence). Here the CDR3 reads CATSWTSGTYEQYF. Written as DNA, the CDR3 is TGTGCCACCAGTTGGACTAGCGGGACCTACGAGCAGTACTTC.

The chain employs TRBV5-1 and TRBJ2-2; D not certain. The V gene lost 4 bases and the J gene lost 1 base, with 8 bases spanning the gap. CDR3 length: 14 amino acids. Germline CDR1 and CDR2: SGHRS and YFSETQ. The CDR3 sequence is CASSPAGNTGELFF. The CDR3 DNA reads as TGCGCCAGCAGCCCGGCAGGGAACACCGGGGAGCTGTTTTTT.

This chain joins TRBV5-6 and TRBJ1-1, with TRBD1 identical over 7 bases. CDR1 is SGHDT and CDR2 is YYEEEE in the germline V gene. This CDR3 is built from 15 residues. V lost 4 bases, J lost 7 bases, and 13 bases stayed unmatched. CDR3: CASSVWDRDVLEAFF. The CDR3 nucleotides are TGTGCCAGCAGCGTTTGGGACAGAGACGTTCTTGAAGCTTTCTTT.

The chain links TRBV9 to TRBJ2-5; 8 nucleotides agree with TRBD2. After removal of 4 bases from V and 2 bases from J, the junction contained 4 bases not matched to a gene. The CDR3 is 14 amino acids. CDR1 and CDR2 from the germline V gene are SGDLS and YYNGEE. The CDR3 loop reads CASSFGTSQETQYF. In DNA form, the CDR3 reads TGTGCCAGCAGCTTCGGGACTAGTCAAGAGACCCAGTACTTC.

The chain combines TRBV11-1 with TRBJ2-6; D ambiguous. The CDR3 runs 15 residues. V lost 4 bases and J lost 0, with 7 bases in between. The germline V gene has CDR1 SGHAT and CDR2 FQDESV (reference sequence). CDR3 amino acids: CASSSGTSGANVLTF. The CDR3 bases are TGTGCCAGCAGCTCGGGTACCTCTGGGGCCAACGTCCTGACTTTC.

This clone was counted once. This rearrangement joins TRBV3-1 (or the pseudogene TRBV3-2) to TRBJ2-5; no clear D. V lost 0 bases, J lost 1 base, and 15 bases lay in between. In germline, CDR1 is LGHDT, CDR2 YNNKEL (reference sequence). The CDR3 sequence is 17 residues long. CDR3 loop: CASSQELGRSGQETQYF. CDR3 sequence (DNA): TGTGCCAGCAGCCAAGAGTTAGGGCGGTCAGGCCAAGAGACCCAGTACTTC.

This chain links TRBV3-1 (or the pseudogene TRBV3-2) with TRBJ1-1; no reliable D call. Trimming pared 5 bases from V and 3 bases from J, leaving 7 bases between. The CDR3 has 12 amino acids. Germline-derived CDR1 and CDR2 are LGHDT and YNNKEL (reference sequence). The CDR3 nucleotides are TGTGCCAGCAGCTTCCCCGACACTGAAGCTTTCTTT. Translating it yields CASSFPDTEAFF.

The CDR3 DNA is TGTGCCAGCAGTTTGACCGCCGCGGAGAAAACTAGAGGCTACACCTTC. Its protein product is CASSLTAAEKTRGYTF. The chain joins TRBV28 to TRBJ1-2; D is uncertain. The germline V gene encodes CDR1 MDHEN and CDR2 SYDVKM. The CDR3 sequence is 16 residues long. V lost 3 bases and J 8 bases, leaving 22 bases between the germline ends.

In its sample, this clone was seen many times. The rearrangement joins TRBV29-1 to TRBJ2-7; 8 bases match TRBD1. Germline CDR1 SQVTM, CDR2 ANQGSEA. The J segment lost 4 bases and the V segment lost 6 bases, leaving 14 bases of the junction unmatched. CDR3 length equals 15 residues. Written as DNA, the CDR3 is TGCAGCGTCGCGACAGGGGTCACCAACGTATACGAGCAGTACTTC. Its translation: CSVATGVTNVYEQYF.

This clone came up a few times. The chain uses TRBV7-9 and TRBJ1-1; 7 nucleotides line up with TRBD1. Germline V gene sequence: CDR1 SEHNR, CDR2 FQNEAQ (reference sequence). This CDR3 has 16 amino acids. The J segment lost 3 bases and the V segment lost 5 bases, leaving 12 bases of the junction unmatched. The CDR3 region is CASSPPTAGQYTEAFF. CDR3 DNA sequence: TGTGCCAGCAGCCCCCCCACGGCGGGACAGTACACTGAAGCTTTCTTT. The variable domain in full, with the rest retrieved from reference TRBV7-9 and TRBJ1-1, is DTGVSQNPRHKITKRGQNVTFRCDPISEHNRLYWYRQTLGQGPEFLTYFQNEAQLEKSRLLSDRFSAERPKGSFSTLEIQRTEQGDSAMYLCASSPPTAGQYTEAFFGQGTRLTVV.

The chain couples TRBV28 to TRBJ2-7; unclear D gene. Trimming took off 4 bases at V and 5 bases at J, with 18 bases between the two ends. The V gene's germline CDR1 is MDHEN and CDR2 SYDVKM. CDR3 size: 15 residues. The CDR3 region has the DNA TGTGCCAGCAGTTCCCCGACTGTCCGACTCAACGAGCAGTACTTC. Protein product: CASSSPTVRLNEQYF.

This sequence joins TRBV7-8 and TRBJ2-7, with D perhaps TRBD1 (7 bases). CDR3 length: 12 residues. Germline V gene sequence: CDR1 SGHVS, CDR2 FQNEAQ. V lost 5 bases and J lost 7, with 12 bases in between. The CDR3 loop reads CASSQGGKEQYF. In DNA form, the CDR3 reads TGTGCCAGCAGCCAGGGGGGAAAGGAGCAGTACTTC.

CDR3 DNA sequence: TGCGCCAGCAGCTTGGAGGGTCCAGTTGGGGCAGATACGCAGTATTTT. It specifies CASSLEGPVGADTQYF. This chain connects TRBV5-1 to TRBJ2-3; D is unresolved. This CDR3 region has 16 residues. Trimming took 0 bases from V and 4 from J, leaving 15 bases between them. Germline V CDR1 and CDR2: SGHRS, YFSETQ.

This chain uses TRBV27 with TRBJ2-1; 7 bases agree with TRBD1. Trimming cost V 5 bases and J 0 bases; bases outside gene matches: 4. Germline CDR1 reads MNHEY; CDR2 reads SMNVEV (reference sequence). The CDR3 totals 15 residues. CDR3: CASSPTGRSYNEQFF. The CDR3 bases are TGTGCCAGCAGTCCGACAGGGCGCTCCTACAATGAGCAGTTCTTC.

The CDR3, as DNA: TGTGCCAGCAGTGAACAGGGATCCGATGAGCAGTTCTTC. Translated, it gives CASSEQGSDEQFF. The rearrangement links TRBV5-4 to TRBJ2-1; D may be TRBD1 (6 bases). This CDR3 comprises 13 residues. V lost 5 bases to trimming and J lost 8 bases, with 14 bases between them. CDR1 and CDR2 from the germline V gene are SGHNT and YYREEE (reference sequence).

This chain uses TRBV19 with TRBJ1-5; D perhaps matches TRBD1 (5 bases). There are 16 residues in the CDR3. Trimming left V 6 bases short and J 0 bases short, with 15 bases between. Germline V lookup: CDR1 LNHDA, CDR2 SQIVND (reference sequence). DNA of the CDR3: TGTGCCAGTAGCGCCAGGGAGGGGCATAGCAATCAGCCCCAGCATTTT. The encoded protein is CASSAREGHSNQPQHF. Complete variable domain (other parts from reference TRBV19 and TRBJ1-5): DGGITQSPKYLFRKEGQNVTLSCEQNLNHDAMYWYRQDPGQGLRLIYYSQIVNDFQKGDIAEGYSVSREKKESFPLTVTSAQKNPTAFYLCASSAREGHSNQPQHFGDGTRLSIL.

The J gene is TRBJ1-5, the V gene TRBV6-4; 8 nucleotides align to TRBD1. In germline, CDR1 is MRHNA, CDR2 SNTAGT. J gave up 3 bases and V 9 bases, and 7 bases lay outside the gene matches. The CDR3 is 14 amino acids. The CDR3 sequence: CASSPGGNNQPQHF. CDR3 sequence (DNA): TGTGCCAGTTCCCCAGGGGGCAACAATCAGCCCCAGCATTTT.

The CDR3 sequence is CASSVVMSHEQFF. The DNA for the CDR3 is TGTGCCAGCAGCGTAGTGATGAGCCATGAGCAGTTCTTC. The rearrangement joins TRBV9 to TRBJ2-1; D uncertain. CDR1 and CDR2 (germline): SGDLS, YYNGEE. The V gene lost 0 bases and the J gene lost 8 bases, with 9 bases spanning the gap. The CDR3 contains 13 residues.

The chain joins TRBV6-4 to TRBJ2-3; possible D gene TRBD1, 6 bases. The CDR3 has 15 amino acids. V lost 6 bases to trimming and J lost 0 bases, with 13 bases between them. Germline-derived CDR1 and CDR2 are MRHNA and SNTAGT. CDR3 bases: TGTGCCAGCAGCCCGGGACAAGGGAGCACAGATACGCAGTATTTT. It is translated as CASSPGQGSTDTQYF.

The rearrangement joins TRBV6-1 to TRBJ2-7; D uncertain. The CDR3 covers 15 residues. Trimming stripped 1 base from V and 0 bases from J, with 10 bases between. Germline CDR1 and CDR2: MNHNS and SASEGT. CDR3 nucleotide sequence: TGTGCCAGCAGTGAAGGGACCTTTAGCTCCTACGAGCAGTACTTC. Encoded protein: CASSEGTFSSYEQYF.

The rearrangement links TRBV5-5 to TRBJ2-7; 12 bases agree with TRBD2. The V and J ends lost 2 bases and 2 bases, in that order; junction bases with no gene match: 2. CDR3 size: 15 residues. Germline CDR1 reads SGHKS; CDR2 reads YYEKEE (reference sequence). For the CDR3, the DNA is TGTGCCAGCAGCTTAGGACTAGCGGGGACCTACGAGCAGTACTTC. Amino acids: CASSLGLAGTYEQYF.

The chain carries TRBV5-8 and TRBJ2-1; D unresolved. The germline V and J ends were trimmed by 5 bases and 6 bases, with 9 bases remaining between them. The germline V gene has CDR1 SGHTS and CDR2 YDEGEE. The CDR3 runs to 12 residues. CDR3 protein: CASSTDLNEQFF. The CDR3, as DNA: TGTGCCAGCAGTACGGATCTCAATGAGCAGTTCTTC.